One and the same sample provided the 5 T cell receptor beta chains below, sequenced in a study of blood T cell repertoires in COVID-19 (dated by TCRdb to 2019 to 2021). Libraries were prepared through the immunoSEQ multiplex PCR assay. Sourced from immuneACCESS, this table was stored by TCRdb with only in-frame sequences that have V and J called. A share of the clones is absent; for the studies checked, an unresolved V gene accounts for under half, and the remainder has no known explanation. The sample records about 100,000 clones, roughly 79% of which are singletons. The ten top clones hold about 12% of the sample. The sample consisted of peripheral blood. All receptors derive from a woman aged 70 to 79 with acute or convalescent COVID-19.

V and J are TRBV4-2 and TRBJ1-4; D possibly corresponds to TRBD1 (5 bases). The V end lost 1 base, the J end lost 2 bases, and 8 bases lay between the germline ends. The CDR3 is 15 amino acids. Germline-derived CDR1 and CDR2 are LGHNA and YNFKEQ. The CDR3 sequence: CASSQGTPTNEKLFF. The CDR3 DNA sequence: TGTGCCAGCAGCCAAGGGACACCCACTAATGAAAAACTGTTTTTT.

This chain connects TRBV5-1 to TRBJ1-2; a possible D gene is TRBD1 (5 bases). With 4 bases removed from V and 5 bases from J, the gap between germline ends came to 9 bases. The CDR3 spans 12 residues. From germline, CDR1 is SGHRS and CDR2 YFSETQ. CDR3 protein: CASSIDSYGYTF. The CDR3 DNA is TGCGCCAGCAGCATCGACAGTTATGGCTACACCTTC.

Remarks on this clone: The same CDR3 is also encoded by other DNA sequences in this sample. V is TRBV3-1 (or the pseudogene TRBV3-2) and J is TRBJ1-5; D is unclear. Germline CDR1 LGHDT, CDR2 YNNKEL (reference sequence). Between the trimmed V and J ends, which lost 1 base and 1 base, there was a span of 8 bases. CDR3 length: 15 residues. CDR3 loop: CASSQGPGSNQPQHF. The DNA for the CDR3 is TGTGCCAGCAGCCAAGGACCGGGGAGCAATCAGCCCCAGCATTTT.

This sequence joins TRBV5-6 and TRBJ1-5; 10 nucleotides agree with TRBD1. In germline, CDR1 is SGHDT, CDR2 YYEEEE. The CDR3 has 18 amino acids. The trim removed 0 bases at V and 7 bases at J, leaving 13 bases unmatched. The CDR3 DNA sequence: TGTGCCAGCAGCTTGGGGGGACAGGGGCCACCCTCAGTCCAGCCCCAGCATTTT. As protein: CASSLGGQGPPSVQPQHF.

This chain uses TRBV2 with TRBJ2-1; perhaps TRBD2 as D (6 bases). This CDR3 has 14 amino acids. Trimming pared 6 bases from V and 6 bases from J, leaving 15 bases between. Germline V gives CDR1 SNHLY, CDR2 FYNNEI. CDR3 in amino acids: CASSETPGSNEQFF. DNA of the CDR3: TGTGCCAGCAGCGAAACACCCGGGAGCAATGAGCAGTTCTTC.